Described below is a single T cell receptor beta chain sequence and its context. What it recognizes is unknown. Clones were sequenced by immunoSEQ multiplex PCR, and TCRdb holds only the in-frame ones, with some missing. The sample has around 70,000 clones, about 85% seen once. The data originate from a study of OX40 agonist ivuxolimab in advanced cancers. Study-wide results and limits: In CD8+ T cells, expanded clones were on average more numerous than in CD4+.

The CDR3 length is 14 residues. The germline V gene encodes CDR1 MGHRA and CDR2 YSYEKL. Trimming left V 1 base short and J 2 bases short, with 8 bases between. The chain is built from TRBV4-1 and TRBJ1-1; D might be TRBD1 (5 bases). The receptor was derived from an adult with an advanced solid tumor such as melanoma, head and neck, liver or kidney cancer. The sample in question was CD4+ or CD8+ T cells sorted from blood, obtained in a trial of the OX40 agonist ivuxolimab. DNA for the CDR3: TGCGCCAGCAGCCAAGGGGGGATTAACACTGAAGCTTTCTTT. Its translation: CASSQGGINTEAFF.